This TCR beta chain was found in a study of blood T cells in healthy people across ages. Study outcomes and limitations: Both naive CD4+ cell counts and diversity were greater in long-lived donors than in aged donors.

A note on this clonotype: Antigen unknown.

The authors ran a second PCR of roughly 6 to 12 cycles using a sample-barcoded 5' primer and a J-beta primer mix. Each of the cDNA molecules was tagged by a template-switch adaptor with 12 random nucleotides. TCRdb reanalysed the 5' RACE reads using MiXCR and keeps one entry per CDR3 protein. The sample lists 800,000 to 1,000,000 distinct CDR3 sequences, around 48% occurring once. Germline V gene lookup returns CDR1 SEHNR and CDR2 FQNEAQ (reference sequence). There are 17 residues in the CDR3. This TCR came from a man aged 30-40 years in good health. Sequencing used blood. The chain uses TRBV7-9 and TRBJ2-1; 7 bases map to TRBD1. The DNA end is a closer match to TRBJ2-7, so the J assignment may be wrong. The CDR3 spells CASSLKGQRSSYNEQYF. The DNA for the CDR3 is TGTGCCAGCAGCTTAAAGGGACAGCGGAGCTCCTACAATGAGCAGTACTTC.